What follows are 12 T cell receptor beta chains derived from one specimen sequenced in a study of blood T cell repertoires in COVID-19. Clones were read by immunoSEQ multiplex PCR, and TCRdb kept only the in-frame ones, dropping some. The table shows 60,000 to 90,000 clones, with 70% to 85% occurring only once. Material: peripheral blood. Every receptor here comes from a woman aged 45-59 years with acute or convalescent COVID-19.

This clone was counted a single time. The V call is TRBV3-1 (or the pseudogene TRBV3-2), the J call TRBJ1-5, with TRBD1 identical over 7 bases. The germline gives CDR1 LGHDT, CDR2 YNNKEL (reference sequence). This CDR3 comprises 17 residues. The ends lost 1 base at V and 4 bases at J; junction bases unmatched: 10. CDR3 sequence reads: CASSQVLRDSENQPQHF. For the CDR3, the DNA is TGTGCCAGCAGCCAAGTTCTCCGGGACAGCGAAAATCAGCCCCAGCATTTT.

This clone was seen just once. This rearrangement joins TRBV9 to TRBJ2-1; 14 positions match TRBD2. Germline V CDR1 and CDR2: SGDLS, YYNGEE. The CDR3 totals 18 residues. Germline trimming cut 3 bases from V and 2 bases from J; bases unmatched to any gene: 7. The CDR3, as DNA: TGTGCCAGCAGCGCAGGGACTAGCGGGAGTCGCGCCTACAATGAGCAGTTCTTC. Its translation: CASSAGTSGSRAYNEQFF.

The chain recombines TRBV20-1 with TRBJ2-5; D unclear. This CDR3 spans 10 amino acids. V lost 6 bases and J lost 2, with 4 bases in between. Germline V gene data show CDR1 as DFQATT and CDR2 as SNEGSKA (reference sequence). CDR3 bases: TGCAGTGCCCAACAAGAGACCCAGTACTTC. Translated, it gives CSAQQETQYF.

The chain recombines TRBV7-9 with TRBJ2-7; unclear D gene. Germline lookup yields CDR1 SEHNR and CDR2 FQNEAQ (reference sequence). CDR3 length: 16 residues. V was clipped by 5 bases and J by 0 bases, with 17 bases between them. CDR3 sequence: CASSPATQHFSYEQYF. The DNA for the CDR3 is TGTGCCAGCAGCCCAGCCACACAGCATTTCTCCTACGAGCAGTACTTC.

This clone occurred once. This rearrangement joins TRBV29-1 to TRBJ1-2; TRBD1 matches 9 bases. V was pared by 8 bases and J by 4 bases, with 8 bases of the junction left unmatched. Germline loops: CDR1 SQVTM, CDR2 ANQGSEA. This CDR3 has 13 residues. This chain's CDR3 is CSCPGQGPYGYTF. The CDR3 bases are TGCAGCTGCCCGGGACAGGGTCCCTATGGCTACACCTTC.

CDR3: CASSPSNEWRAEKLFF. CDR3 DNA: TGTGCCAGCTCACCAAGTAACGAGTGGAGGGCGGAAAAACTGTTTTTT. This rearrangement joins TRBV18 to TRBJ1-4; D uncertain. This CDR3 comprises 16 residues. In germline, CDR1 is KGHSH, CDR2 LQKENI. Trimming removed 2 bases from V and 8 bases from J, with 18 bases in between. Combining the CDR3 with reference TRBV18 and TRBJ1-4 gives the whole variable domain NAGVMQNPRHLVRRRGQEARLRCSPMKGHSHVYWYRQLPEEGLKFMVYLQKENIIDESGMPKERFSAEFPKEGPSILRIQQVVRGDSAAYFCASSPSNEWRAEKLFFGSGTQLSVL.

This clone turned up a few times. In DNA, the CDR3 is TGTGCCAGCAGCTTAGGGTGGAGGGCCTACGAGCAGTACTTC. It is translated as CASSLGWRAYEQYF. This chain links TRBV7-2 with TRBJ2-7; D is possibly TRBD2 (6 bases). Germline CDR1 and CDR2: SGHTA and FQGNSA. V was shortened by 1 base and J by 2 bases, with 9 bases between the two germline ends. This CDR3 has 14 amino acids.

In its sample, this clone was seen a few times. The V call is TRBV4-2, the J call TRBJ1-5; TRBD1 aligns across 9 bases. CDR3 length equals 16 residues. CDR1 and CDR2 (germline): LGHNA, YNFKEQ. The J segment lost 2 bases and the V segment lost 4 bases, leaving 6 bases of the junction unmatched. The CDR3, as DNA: TGTGCCAGCAGCCCTGGGACAGGGCTTGGCAATCAGCCCCAGCATTTT. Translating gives CASSPGTGLGNQPQHF.

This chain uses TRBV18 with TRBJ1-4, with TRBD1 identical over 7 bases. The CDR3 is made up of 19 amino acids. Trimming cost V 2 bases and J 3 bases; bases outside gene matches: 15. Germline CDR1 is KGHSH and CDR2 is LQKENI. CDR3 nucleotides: TGTGCCAGCTCACCAGTTCGACAGGGAGGTCGTAAATCTAATGAAAAACTGTTTTTT. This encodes CASSPVRQGGRKSNEKLFF.

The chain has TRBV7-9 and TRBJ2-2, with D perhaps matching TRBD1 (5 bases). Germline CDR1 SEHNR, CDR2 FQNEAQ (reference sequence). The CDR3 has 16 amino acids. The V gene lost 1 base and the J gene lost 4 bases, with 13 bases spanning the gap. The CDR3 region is CASSLGTPVGTGELFF. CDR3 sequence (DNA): TGTGCCAGCAGCTTAGGGACACCGGTTGGCACCGGGGAGCTGTTTTTT.

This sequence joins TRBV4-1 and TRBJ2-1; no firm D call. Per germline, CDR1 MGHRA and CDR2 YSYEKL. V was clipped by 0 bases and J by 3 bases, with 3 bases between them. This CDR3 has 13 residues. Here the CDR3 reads CASSQDYYNEQFF. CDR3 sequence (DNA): TGCGCCAGCAGCCAAGACTACTACAATGAGCAGTTCTTC.

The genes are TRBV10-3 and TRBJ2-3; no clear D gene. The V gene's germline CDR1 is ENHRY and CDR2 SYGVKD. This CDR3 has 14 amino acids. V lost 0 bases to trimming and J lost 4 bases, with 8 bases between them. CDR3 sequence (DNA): TGTGCCATCAGTGAGTCGAGTAGCTCAGATACGCAGTATTTT. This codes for CAISESSSSDTQYF.